Listed here are 24 T cell receptor beta chains from one sample, sequenced in a study of CD8 T cells in ankylosing spondylitis. TCRdb used MiXCR to reprocess the 5' RACE reads, holding one entry per CDR3 protein. The data hold 150,000 to 200,000 distinct CDR3 sequences, with 15% to 20% observed a single time. The specimen sequenced was blood, either unsorted or a sorted T cell fraction (not recorded which). The receptors here all came from a male donor with ankylosing spondylitis or in good health (not recorded which).

This clonotype came up many times. The chain combines TRBV5-1 with TRBJ2-3; a weak D match, TRBD2 (5 bases). CDR3 length: 17 residues. Germline CDR1 SGHRS, CDR2 YFSETQ. Deletions cut 6 bases from V and 0 bases from J, with 20 bases between. CDR3 DNA: TGCGCCAGCACCTACTTTTCGGCGGGCGCTAGCACAGATACGCAGTATTTT. Translating it yields CASTYFSAGASTDTQYF. The whole variable domain, filled in from reference TRBV5-1 and TRBJ2-3, reads KAGVTQTPRYLIKTRGQQVTLSCSPISGHRSVSWYQQTPGQGLQFLFEYFSETQRNKGNFPGRFSGRQFSNSRSEMNVSTLELGDSALYLCASTYFSAGASTDTQYFGPGTRLTVL.

The table lists this clonotype with many counts. J is TRBJ1-4 and V is TRBV20-1; D possibly corresponds to TRBD1 (5 bases). V gave up 6 bases and J gave up 7 bases, with 9 bases separating them. Germline V CDR1 and CDR2: DFQATT, SNEGSKA (reference sequence). There are 11 residues in the CDR3. CDR3 loop: CSARDVEKLFF. As DNA, the CDR3 is TGCAGTGCCAGGGACGTTGAAAAACTGTTTTTT.

In its sample, this clonotype was seen many times. The chain carries TRBV5-5 and TRBJ2-2; weak D call: TRBD2 (5 bases). The CDR3 extends over 16 amino acids. V was cut by 4 bases and J by 4 bases, with 17 bases left in between. Per the germline V gene, CDR1 is SGHKS and CDR2 is YYEKEE (reference sequence). Here the CDR3 reads CASSRGRSGTTGELFF. In nucleotides, the CDR3 is TGTGCCAGCAGCAGAGGGAGATCGGGAACCACCGGGGAGCTGTTTTTT.

In its sample, this clonotype was seen many times. The V and J genes are TRBV20-1 and TRBJ2-7; 8 nucleotides match TRBD2. Germline V gives CDR1 DFQATT, CDR2 SNEGSKA (reference sequence). This CDR3 contains 13 residues. For the CDR3, the DNA is TGCAGCGCAATGCGGGAGGTACTCTACGAGCAGTACTTC. This encodes CSAMREVLYEQYF.

There are a few counts of this clonotype. The chain is built from TRBV6-1 and TRBJ2-7; no definite D call. V lost 10 bases and J 3 bases, leaving 19 bases between the germline ends. Germline CDR1 MNHNS, CDR2 SASEGT. The CDR3 spans 14 residues. CDR3 amino acids: CATDSGDSRYEQYF. CDR3 in DNA: TGTGCCACCGACTCCGGAGATTCCCGCTACGAGCAGTACTTC.

The V gene is TRBV20-1, the J gene TRBJ2-7; 12 nucleotides agree with TRBD2. The CDR3 has 17 amino acids. V lost 1 base, J lost 0 bases, and 7 bases stayed unmatched. Per germline, CDR1 DFQATT and CDR2 SNEGSKA (reference sequence). CDR3 loop: CSARAASGRAISYEQYF. The DNA for the CDR3 is TGCAGTGCTAGAGCGGCTAGCGGGAGGGCTATCTCCTACGAGCAGTACTTC.

In this sample, this clonotype turned up a few times. V is TRBV5-1 and J is TRBJ2-1; the D gene is possibly TRBD1 (5 bases). This CDR3 has 15 residues. The germline V and J ends were trimmed by 0 bases and 3 bases, with 10 bases remaining between them. Germline V gene sequence: CDR1 SGHRS, CDR2 YFSETQ. CDR3 coding DNA: TGCGCCAGCAGCTTGGGTGACAGTATCTACAATGAGCAGTTCTTC. Translated, it gives CASSLGDSIYNEQFF.

The rearrangement uses TRBV9 and TRBJ2-1, with TRBD1 matching over 8 bases. Germline CDR1 and CDR2: SGDLS and YYNGEE. The CDR3 sequence is 15 residues long. The CDR3 DNA is TGTGTCAACAGCGTAGGACAGGGAGCCTACAATGAGCAGTTCTTC. This gives the protein CVNSVGQGAYNEQFF.

This chain uses TRBV7-2 with TRBJ2-5, with D perhaps assigned TRBD1 or TRBD2 (5 bases each). V lost 3 bases and J lost 7, with 12 bases in between. Germline V gene data show CDR1 as SGHTA and CDR2 as FQGNSA. The CDR3 loop spans 13 amino acids. For the CDR3, the DNA is TGTGCCAGCAGCTTCGAGGGGAGAGGGACCCAGTACTTC. This sequence encodes CASSFEGRGTQYF.

This clonotype was detected a few times. The V and J genes are TRBV12-3 or TRBV12-4 and TRBJ1-6, with D uncertain. This CDR3 has 16 amino acids. V lost 1 base and J 0 bases, leaving 7 bases between the germline ends. The CDR3 loop reads CASSLDRSSYNSPLHF. In DNA, the CDR3 is TGTGCCAGCAGTTTAGACAGAAGCTCCTATAATTCACCCCTCCACTTT.

At least ten counts were recorded for this clonotype. The rearrangement joins TRBV5-1 to TRBJ1-2; D is possibly TRBD1 (5 bases). The CDR3 contains 14 residues. V lost 1 base and J lost 4, with 11 bases in between. Germline V gives CDR1 SGHRS, CDR2 YFSETQ. The CDR3 loop reads CASSLTQGVYGYTF. The CDR3 DNA reads TGCGCCAGCAGCTTGACCCAGGGAGTCTATGGCTACACCTTC.

CDR3 sequence reads: CASSLHRLVYEQFF. The CDR3 nucleotides are TGTGCCAGCAGTCTTCACCGACTAGTCTACGAGCAGTTCTTC. This chain uses TRBV28 with TRBJ2-1; tentative D call: TRBD2 (6 bases). The germline gives CDR1 MDHEN, CDR2 SYDVKM. Trimming removed 5 bases at V and 10 bases at J, with 18 bases between. This CDR3 contains 14 residues.

This clonotype appeared once. The chain carries TRBV20-1 and TRBJ2-5; no reliable D call. The CDR3 is 13 residues long. Germline CDR1 and CDR2: DFQATT and SNEGSKA (reference sequence). V lost 3 bases, J lost 7 bases, and 15 bases lay in between. This CDR3 is CSASGPSDGTQYF. CDR3 in DNA: TGCAGTGCTAGTGGTCCAAGCGACGGGACCCAGTACTTC.

The gene calls are TRBV20-1 and TRBJ2-1; 9 positions match TRBD1. V lost 0 bases to trimming and J lost 4 bases; unmatched junction nucleotides: 7. CDR3 length: 16 amino acids. Germline CDR1 reads DFQATT; CDR2 reads SNEGSKA (reference sequence). The CDR3 sequence: CSARDRGTGNYNEQFF. Here the CDR3 DNA reads TGCAGTGCTAGAGATAGGGGGACAGGGAATTACAATGAGCAGTTCTTC.

This clonotype was detected only a few times. V and J are TRBV18 and TRBJ1-6; no definite D call. Trimming removed 8 bases from V and 5 bases from J, with 10 bases in between. CDR3 length: 13 residues. Germline V CDR1 and CDR2: KGHSH, LQKENI. For the CDR3, the DNA is TGTGCCAGCACACAAAACGATAATTCACCCCTCCACTTT. Translating it yields CASTQNDNSPLHF. Supplemented by reference TRBV18 and TRBJ1-6, the full variable domain reads NAGVMQNPRHLVRRRGQEARLRCSPMKGHSHVYWYRQLPEEGLKFMVYLQKENIIDESGMPKERFSAEFPKEGPSILRIQQVVRGDSAAYFCASTQNDNSPLHFGNGTRLTVT.

This clonotype was seen only a few times. The chain uses TRBV5-1 and TRBJ2-6; 8 bases map to TRBD1. The CDR3 contains 12 residues. V was pared by 4 bases and J by 11 bases, with 2 bases of the junction left unmatched. Germline CDR1 and CDR2: SGHRS and YFSETQ. The DNA of the CDR3 is TGCGCCAGCAGCGGACAGGGTTACGTCCTGACTTTC. Its translation: CASSGQGYVLTF.

This chain connects TRBV7-9 to TRBJ2-5; the D is unclear. V lost 1 base, J lost 2 bases, and 17 bases lay in between. CDR1 is SEHNR and CDR2 is FQNEAQ in the germline V gene (reference sequence). The CDR3 is made up of 17 amino acids. CDR3 sequence: CASSLGLSNKYQETQYF. The CDR3 nucleotides are TGTGCCAGCAGCTTAGGGCTTTCAAATAAGTATCAAGAGACCCAGTACTTC. Using reference TRBV7-9 and TRBJ2-5 for the parts outside the CDR3, the full variable domain is DTGVSQNPRHKITKRGQNVTFRCDPISEHNRLYWYRQTLGQGPEFLTYFQNEAQLEKSRLLSDRFSAERPKGSFSTLEIQRTEQGDSAMYLCASSLGLSNKYQETQYFGPGTRLLVL.

This clonotype was detected many times. The DNA for the CDR3 is TGTGCCAGCAGTGGTCGACTAGCGGGAGGTTACAATGAGCAGTTCTTC. Its translation: CASSGRLAGGYNEQFF. The chain carries TRBV6-1 and TRBJ2-1; 13 bases are shared with TRBD2. The junction had 4 bases not matched to a gene; V was cut back by 4 bases and J by 4 bases. The CDR3 is made up of 16 amino acids. Germline CDR1 MNHNS, CDR2 SASEGT.

The chain links TRBV4-2 to TRBJ2-2; D might be TRBD2 (5 bases). The CDR3 runs 13 residues. Looked up from germline, CDR1 is LGHNA and CDR2 is YNFKEQ. Trimming cost V 4 bases and J 6 bases, with 9 bases left between them. The CDR3 sequence: CASSPGVSGELFF. CDR3 DNA: TGTGCCAGCAGCCCCGGGGTCTCCGGGGAGCTGTTTTTT.

J is TRBJ1-4 and V is TRBV27; D unresolved. The CDR3 length is 13 residues. CDR1 is MNHEY, CDR2 SMNVEV, per germline (reference sequence). V dropped 3 bases and J dropped 9 bases, with 11 bases sitting between them. This chain's CDR3 is CASSFNPRKKLFF. The DNA of the CDR3 is TGTGCCAGCAGTTTCAATCCGCGTAAAAAACTGTTTTTT.

The table lists this clonotype with many counts. The V call is TRBV20-1, the J call TRBJ2-1, with 9 bases matching TRBD2. Trimming removed 5 bases from V and 8 bases from J; junction bases left unmatched: 7. This CDR3 is 13 amino acids long. Germline V gene sequence: CDR1 DFQATT, CDR2 SNEGSKA (reference sequence). For the CDR3, the DNA is TGCAGTGCTCCCCTAGCGGGGACGGATGAGCAGTTCTTC. It specifies CSAPLAGTDEQFF.

The chain has TRBV29-1 and TRBJ2-5; maybe TRBD2 (6 bases). Germline CDR1 and CDR2: SQVTM and ANQGSEA. Trimming pared 7 bases from V and 1 base from J, leaving 13 bases between. The CDR3 is made up of 13 amino acids. CDR3 loop: CSAWGLIQETQYF. For the CDR3, the DNA is TGCAGCGCCTGGGGACTGATCCAAGAGACCCAGTACTTC.

There are many counts of this clonotype. The genes are TRBV15 and TRBJ2-1; D tentatively fits TRBD1 or TRBD2 (5 bases each). Deletions cut 0 bases from V and 10 bases from J, with 10 bases between. The germline CDR1 and CDR2 sequences are LNHNV and YYDKDF (reference sequence). This CDR3 contains 13 residues. CDR3 bases: TGTGCCACCAGCAGAGATACGGGGCGCGAGCAGTTCTTC. This codes for CATSRDTGREQFF.

This clonotype came up a few times. This chain uses TRBV10-3 with TRBJ2-7, with 11 bases aligning to TRBD2. The CDR3 is 17 residues long. Germline trimming cut 3 bases from V and 0 bases from J; bases unmatched to any gene: 7. The V gene's germline CDR1 is ENHRY and CDR2 SYGVKD. In DNA form, the CDR3 reads TGTGCCATCAGTGATCATGTAGCGGGGGGGAGCTCCTACGAGCAGTACTTC. Its translation is CAISDHVAGGSSYEQYF.